This T cell receptor beta chain stems from a study of T cells in Graves' hyperthyroidism and ophthalmopathy. Study background: The initial diagnosis was the point when peripheral blood was collected, ahead of any treatment.

This CDR3 region has 15 residues. Germline CDR1 reads SGDLS; CDR2 reads YYNGEE. The germline V and J ends were trimmed by 4 bases and 5 bases, with 15 bases remaining between them. As concerns this clonotype: Its antigen is as yet unknown.

Using RNA transcripts as the source, TCR beta CDR3 regions were amplified. During a first-round RT-PCR of the TCR CDR3, the HTBI primer set was used. TCRdb independently ran MiXCR on the multiplex PCR reads; one entry per CDR3 protein. Found here are hundreds of thousands of distinct CDR3 sequences, approximately 23% of them singletons; the top ten hold less than 65%. Study conclusions and caveats: Researchers found most expanded thyroid clonotypes above 0.001 in blood as well. The model's output predicted ophthalmopathy at a median of 6.5 months prior to onset.

Sequenced: blood. The sequence was obtained from a woman between 70 and 85 years old with Graves' ophthalmopathy. This chain links TRBV9 with TRBJ1-4, with a tentative D call TRBD1 (6 bases). The CDR3 loop reads CASSPAGTQNEKLFF. CDR3 bases: TGTGCCAGCAGCCCAGCCGGGACACAAAATGAAAAACTGTTTTTT.